The clone carrying this T cell receptor (beta chain) was detected only a few times. These data are taken from a study of blood T cell repertoires in COVID-19. Study at large: PBMCs, B-cell-depleted T cells, or T cells were the source of the cDNA or gDNA that made up the material.

This table comes from immunoSEQ multiplex PCR, and its TCRdb copy is limited to in-frame clones, with some not included. This repertoire shows approximately 88,000 clones, about four fifths found once; its top ten account for roughly a fifth. Germline CDR1 reads SGHTA; CDR2 reads FQGNSA. The J segment lost 6 bases and the V segment lost 8 bases, leaving 8 bases of the junction unmatched. The CDR3 spans 14 residues. The gene calls are TRBV7-2 and TRBJ2-4; TRBD2 agrees at 9 bases. Sequenced material: peripheral blood. The TCR originated in a woman older than 75 with active or convalescent COVID-19. Written as DNA, the CDR3 is TGTGCCAGCGGAAGGGGCGGGGGGGCAAACATTCAGTACTTC. Its translation: CASGRGGGANIQYF.